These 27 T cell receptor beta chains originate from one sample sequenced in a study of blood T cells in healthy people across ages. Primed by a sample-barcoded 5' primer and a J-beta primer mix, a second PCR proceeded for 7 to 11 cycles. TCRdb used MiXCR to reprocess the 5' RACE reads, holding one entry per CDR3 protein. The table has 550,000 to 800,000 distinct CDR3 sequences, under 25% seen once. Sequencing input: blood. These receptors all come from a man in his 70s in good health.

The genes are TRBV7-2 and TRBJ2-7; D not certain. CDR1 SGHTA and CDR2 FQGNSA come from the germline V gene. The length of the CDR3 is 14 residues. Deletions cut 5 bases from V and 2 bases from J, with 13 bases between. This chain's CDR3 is CASSLLDGPYEQYF. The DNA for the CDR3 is TGTGCCAGCAGCCTTCTGGACGGACCCTACGAGCAGTACTTC.

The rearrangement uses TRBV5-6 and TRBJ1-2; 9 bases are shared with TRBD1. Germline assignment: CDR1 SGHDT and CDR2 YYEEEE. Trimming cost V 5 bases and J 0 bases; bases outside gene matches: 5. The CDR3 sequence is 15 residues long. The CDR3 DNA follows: TGTGCCAGCAGAGGGACAGGGAGAGCTAACTATGGCTACACCTTC. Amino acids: CASRGTGRANYGYTF.

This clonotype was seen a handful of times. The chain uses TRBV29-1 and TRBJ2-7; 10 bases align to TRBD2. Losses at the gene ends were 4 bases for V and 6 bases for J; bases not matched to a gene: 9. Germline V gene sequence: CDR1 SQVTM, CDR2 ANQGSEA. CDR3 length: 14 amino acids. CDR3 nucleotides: TGCAGCGTTGGGGTGGCTAGCGGGAGTAGCGAGCAGTACTTC. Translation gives CSVGVASGSSEQYF.

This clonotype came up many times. The CDR3 sequence is CASRLAGGPYNEQFF. The CDR3 DNA is TGTGCCAGCAGACTAGCGGGAGGGCCCTACAATGAGCAGTTCTTC. The J gene is TRBJ2-1, the V gene TRBV7-2, with 13 nucleotides matching TRBD2. This CDR3 is built from 15 residues. J gave up 2 bases and V 6 bases, and 1 base lay outside the gene matches. Germline V gene lookup returns CDR1 SGHTA and CDR2 FQGNSA.

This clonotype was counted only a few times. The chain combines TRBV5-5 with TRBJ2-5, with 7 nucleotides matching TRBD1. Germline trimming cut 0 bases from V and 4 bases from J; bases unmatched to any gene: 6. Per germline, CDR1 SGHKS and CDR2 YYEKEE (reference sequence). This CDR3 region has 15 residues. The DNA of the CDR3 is TGTGCCAGCAGCTTGGAGGGACAGCCGGGAGAGACCCAGTACTTC. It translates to CASSLEGQPGETQYF.

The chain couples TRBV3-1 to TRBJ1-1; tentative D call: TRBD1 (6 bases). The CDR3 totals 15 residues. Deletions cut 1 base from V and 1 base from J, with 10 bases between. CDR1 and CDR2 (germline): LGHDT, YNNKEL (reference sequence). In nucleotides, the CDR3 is TGTGCCAGCAGCCAAGCGGGGGCGGGGAACACTGAAGCTTTCTTT. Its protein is CASSQAGAGNTEAFF.

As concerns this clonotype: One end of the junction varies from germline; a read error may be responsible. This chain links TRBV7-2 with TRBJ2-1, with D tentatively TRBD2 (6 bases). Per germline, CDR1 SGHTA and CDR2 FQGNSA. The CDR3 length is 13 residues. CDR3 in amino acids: CASSPGTYTEQFF. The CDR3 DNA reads TGTGCCAGCAGCCCGGGGACTTACACTGAGCAGTTCTTC.

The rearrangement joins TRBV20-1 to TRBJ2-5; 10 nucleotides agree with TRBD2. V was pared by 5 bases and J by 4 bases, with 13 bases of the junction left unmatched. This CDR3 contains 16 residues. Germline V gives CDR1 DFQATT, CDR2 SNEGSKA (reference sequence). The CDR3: CSALRAGGPAGETQYF. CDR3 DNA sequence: TGCAGTGCTCTACGAGCGGGAGGGCCAGCGGGAGAGACCCAGTACTTC.

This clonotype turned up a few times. The CDR3 nucleotides read TGCAGTGCATCGGGACAGGGGGCGAGGTACGAGCAGTACTTC. Translating gives CSASGQGARYEQYF. This chain links TRBV20-1 with TRBJ2-5; 12 nucleotides line up with TRBD1. TRBJ2-7 explains the end of the DNA better; the J call may be wrong. The CDR3 loop spans 14 amino acids. CDR1 and CDR2 (germline): DFQATT, SNEGSKA (reference sequence).

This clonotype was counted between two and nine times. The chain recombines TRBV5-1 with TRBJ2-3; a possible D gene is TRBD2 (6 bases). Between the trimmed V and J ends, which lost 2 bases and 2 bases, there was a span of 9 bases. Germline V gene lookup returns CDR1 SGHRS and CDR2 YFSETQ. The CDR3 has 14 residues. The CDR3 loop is CASSLRELTDTQYF. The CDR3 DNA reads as TGCGCCAGCAGCTTACGGGAGCTCACAGATACGCAGTATTTT. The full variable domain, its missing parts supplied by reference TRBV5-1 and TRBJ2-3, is KAGVTQTPRYLIKTRGQQVTLSCSPISGHRSVSWYQQTPGQGLQFLFEYFSETQRNKGNFPGRFSGRQFSNSRSEMNVSTLELGDSALYLCASSLRELTDTQYFGPGTRLTVL.

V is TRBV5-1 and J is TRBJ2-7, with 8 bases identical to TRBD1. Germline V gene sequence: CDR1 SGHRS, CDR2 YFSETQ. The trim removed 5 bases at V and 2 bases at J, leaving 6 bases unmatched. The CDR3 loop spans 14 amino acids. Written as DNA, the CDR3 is TGCGCCAGCAGAGCCGGACAGGGCCCCTACGAGCAGTACTTC. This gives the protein CASRAGQGPYEQYF.

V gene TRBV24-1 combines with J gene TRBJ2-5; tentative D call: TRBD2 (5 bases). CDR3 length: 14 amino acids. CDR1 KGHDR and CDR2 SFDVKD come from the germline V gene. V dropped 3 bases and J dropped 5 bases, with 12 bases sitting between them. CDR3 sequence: CATSDPRGGETQYF. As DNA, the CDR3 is TGTGCCACCAGTGATCCGAGAGGAGGTGAGACCCAGTACTTC.

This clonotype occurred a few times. The CDR3 loop is CSVDEGRETQYF. The DNA for the CDR3 is TGCAGCGTTGACGAGGGCCGGGAGACCCAGTACTTC. The V call is TRBV29-1, the J call TRBJ2-5; tentative D call: TRBD2 (5 bases). Trimming took 3 bases from V and 5 from J, leaving 10 bases between them. Germline CDR1 and CDR2: SQVTM and ANQGSEA. CDR3 length: 12 residues.

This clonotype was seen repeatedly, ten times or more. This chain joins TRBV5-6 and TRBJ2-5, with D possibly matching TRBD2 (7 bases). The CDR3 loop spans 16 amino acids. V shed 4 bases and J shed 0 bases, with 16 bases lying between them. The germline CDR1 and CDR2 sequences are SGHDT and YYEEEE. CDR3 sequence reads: CASSPLGGEDQETQYF. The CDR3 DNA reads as TGTGCCAGCAGCCCCTTAGGGGGGGAAGACCAAGAGACCCAGTACTTC. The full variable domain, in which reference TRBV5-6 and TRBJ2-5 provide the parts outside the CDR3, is DAGVTQSPTHLIKTRGQQVTLRCSPKSGHDTVSWYQQALGQGPQFIFQYYEEEERQRGNFPDRFSGHQFPNYSSELNVNALLLGDSALYLCASSPLGGEDQETQYFGPGTRLLVL.

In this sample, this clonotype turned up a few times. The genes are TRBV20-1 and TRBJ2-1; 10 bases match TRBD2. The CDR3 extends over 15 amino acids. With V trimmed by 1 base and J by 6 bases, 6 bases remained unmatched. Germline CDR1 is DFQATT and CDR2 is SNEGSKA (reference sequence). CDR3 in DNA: TGCAGTGCTAGAGTTCTACTAGCGGGACTCAATGAGCAGTTCTTC. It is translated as CSARVLLAGLNEQFF.

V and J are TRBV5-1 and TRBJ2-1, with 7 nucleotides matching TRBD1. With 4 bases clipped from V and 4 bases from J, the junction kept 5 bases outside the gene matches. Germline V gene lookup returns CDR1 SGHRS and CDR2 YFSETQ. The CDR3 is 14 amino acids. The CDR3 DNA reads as TGCGCCAGCAGCCCAGGACAGGAATACAATGAGCAGTTCTTC. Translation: CASSPGQEYNEQFF.

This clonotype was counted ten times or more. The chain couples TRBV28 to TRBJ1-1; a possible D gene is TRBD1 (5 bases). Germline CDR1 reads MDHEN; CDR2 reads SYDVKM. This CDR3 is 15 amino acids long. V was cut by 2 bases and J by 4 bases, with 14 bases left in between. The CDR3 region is CASSLPGPRGTEAFF. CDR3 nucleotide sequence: TGTGCCAGCAGTTTACCCGGGCCGAGGGGCACTGAAGCTTTCTTT.

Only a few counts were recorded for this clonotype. The CDR3 here is CASSQGGQGGNIQYF. CDR3 nucleotide sequence: TGTGCCAGCAGCCAAGGTGGACAGGGGGGAAACATTCAGTACTTC. This chain links TRBV3-1 with TRBJ2-4; 10 nucleotides line up with TRBD1. The germline V gene has CDR1 LGHDT and CDR2 YNNKEL (reference sequence). Losses at the gene ends were 1 base for V and 6 bases for J; bases not matched to a gene: 3. The length of the CDR3 is 15 residues.

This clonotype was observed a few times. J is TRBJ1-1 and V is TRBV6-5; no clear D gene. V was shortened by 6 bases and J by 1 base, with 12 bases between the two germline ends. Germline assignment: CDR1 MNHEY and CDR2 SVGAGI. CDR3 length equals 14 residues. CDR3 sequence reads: CASSLRAGNTEAFF. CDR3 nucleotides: TGTGCCAGCAGCCTCCGGGCGGGGAACACTGAAGCTTTCTTT.

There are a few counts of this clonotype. As DNA, the CDR3 is TGCAGTGCCCTCCGGGGGTCCCAAAACACTGAAGCTTTCTTT. This gives the protein CSALRGSQNTEAFF. This chain links TRBV20-1 with TRBJ1-1, with D perhaps TRBD1 (5 bases). The germline V gene has CDR1 DFQATT and CDR2 SNEGSKA (reference sequence). This CDR3 region has 14 residues. V was clipped by 6 bases and J by 2 bases, with 16 bases between them.

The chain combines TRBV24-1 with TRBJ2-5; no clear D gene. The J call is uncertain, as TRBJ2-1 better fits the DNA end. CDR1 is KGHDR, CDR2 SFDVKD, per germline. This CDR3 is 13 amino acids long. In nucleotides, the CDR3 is TGTGCCACCAGTGATTTCAGTGGCGATGAGCAGTTCTTC. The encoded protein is CATSDFSGDEQFF.

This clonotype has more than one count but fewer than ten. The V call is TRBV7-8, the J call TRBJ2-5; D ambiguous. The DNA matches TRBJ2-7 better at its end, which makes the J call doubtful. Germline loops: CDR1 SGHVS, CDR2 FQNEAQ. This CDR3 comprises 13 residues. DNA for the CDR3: TGTGCCAGCAGCCCCCCGGACGCTCACGAGCAGTACTTC. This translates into CASSPPDAHEQYF.

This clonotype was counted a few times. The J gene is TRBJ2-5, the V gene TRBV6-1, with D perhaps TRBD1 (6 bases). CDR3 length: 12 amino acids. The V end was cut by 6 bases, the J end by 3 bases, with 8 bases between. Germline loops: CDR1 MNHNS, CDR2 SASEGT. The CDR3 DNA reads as TGTGCCAGCAGCACAGGGAAAGAGACCCAGTACTTC. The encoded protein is CASSTGKETQYF.

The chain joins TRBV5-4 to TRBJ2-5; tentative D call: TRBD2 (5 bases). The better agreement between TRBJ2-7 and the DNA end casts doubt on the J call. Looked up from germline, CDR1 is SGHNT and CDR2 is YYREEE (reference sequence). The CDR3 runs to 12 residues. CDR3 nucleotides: TGTGCCAGCAGCAGCACTAGGATCGAGCAGTACTTC. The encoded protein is CASSSTRIEQYF.

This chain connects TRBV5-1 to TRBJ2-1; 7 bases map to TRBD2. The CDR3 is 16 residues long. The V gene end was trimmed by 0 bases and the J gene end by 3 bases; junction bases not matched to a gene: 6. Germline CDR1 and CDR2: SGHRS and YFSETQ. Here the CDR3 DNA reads TGCGCCAGCAGCTTGGAGGGGCGGGAGCTCTACAATGAGCAGTTCTTC. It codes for CASSLEGRELYNEQFF.

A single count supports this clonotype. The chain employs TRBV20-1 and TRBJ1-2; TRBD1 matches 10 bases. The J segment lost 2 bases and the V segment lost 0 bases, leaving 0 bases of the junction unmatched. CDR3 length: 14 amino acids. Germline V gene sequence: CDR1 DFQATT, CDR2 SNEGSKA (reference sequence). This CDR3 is CSAREGQGNYGYTF. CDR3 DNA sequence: TGCAGTGCTAGAGAGGGACAGGGGAACTATGGCTACACCTTC.

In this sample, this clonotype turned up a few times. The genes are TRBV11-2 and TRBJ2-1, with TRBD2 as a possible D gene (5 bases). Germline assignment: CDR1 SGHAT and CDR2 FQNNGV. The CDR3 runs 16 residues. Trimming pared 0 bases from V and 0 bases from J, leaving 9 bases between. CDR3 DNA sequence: TGTGCCAGCAGCTTAGAACCAGGAGGCTCCTACAATGAGCAGTTCTTC. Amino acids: CASSLEPGGSYNEQFF.